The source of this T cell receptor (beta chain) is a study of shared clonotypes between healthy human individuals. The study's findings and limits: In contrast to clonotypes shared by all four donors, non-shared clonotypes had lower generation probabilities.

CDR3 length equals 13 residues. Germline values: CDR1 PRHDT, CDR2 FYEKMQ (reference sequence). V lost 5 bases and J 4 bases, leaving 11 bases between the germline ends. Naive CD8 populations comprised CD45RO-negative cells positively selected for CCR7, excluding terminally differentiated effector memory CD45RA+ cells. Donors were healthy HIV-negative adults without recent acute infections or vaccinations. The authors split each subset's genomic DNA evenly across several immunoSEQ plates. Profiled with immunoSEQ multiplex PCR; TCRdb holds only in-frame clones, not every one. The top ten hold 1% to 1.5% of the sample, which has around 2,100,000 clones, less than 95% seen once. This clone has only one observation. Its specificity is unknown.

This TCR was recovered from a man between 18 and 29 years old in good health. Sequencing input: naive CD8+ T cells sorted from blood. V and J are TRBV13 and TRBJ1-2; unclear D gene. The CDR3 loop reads CASSAWGGYGYTF. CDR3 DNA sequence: TGTGCCAGCAGCGCCTGGGGAGGCTATGGCTACACCTTC.